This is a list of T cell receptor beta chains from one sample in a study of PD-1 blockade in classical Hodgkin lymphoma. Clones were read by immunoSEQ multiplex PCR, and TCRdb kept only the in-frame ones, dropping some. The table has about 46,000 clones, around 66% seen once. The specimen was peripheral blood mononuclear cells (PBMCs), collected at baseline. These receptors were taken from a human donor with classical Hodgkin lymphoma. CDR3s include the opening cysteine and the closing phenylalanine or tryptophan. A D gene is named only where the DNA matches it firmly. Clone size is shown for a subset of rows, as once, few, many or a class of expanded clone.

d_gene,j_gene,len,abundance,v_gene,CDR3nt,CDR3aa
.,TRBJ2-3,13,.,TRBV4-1,TGCGCCAGCAGCCCCCGGATCACAGATACGCAGTATTTT,CASSPRITDTQYF
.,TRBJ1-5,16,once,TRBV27,TGTGCCAGCAGTTTAGTGTCGGGAGAGCTTAATCAGCCCCAGCATTTT,CASSLVSGELNQPQHF
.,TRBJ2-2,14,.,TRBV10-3,TGTGCCACGGGGGCGAAAGGGTCCACCGGGGAGCTGTTTTTT,CATGAKGSTGELFF
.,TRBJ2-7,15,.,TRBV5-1,TGCGCCAGCAGCCCCTTGGTTGCCGACGGCGGCGAGCAGTACTTC,CASSPLVADGGEQYF
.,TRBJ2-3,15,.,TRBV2,TGTGCCAGCAGTGAAGCGCTCCCGGGGACAGATACGCAGTATTTT,CASSEALPGTDTQYF
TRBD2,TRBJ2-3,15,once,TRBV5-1,TGCGCCAGCAGGGAAGAACTAGCGGGGGCAGATACGCAGTATTTT,CASREELAGADTQYF
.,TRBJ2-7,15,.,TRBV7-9,TGTGCCAGCAGCCCCGGGATCGGACAATCGGACGAGCAGTACTTC,CASSPGIGQSDEQYF
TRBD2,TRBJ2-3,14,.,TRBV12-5,TGTGCTAGTGGCCTTACTAGCGGCACAGATACGCAGTATTTT,CASGLTSGTDTQYF
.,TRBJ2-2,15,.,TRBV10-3,TGTGCCATCAGTGTTTCGGACTTGGGCACCGGGGAGCTGTTTTTT,CAISVSDLGTGELFF
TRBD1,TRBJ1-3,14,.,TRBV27,TGTGCCAGCAGTTTCGTGACAGGGGGCCACACCATATATTTT,CASSFVTGGHTIYF
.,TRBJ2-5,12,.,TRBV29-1,TGCAGCGTTGAGATATCTGCGGGGACCCAGTACTTC,CSVEISAGTQYF
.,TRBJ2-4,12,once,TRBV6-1,TGTGCCAGCAGTATAAGGGAAAACATTCAGTACTTC,CASSIRENIQYF
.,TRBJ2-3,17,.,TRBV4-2,TGTGCCAGCAGCTTCGAGGGGGGGGGCCGAAGCACAGATACGCAGTATTTT,CASSFEGGGRSTDTQYF
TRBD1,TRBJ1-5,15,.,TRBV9,TGTGCCAGCAGCGTAGCCGGGGACAGCCTGGGGCCCCAGCATTTT,CASSVAGDSLGPQHF
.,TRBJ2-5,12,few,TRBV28,TGTGCCAGCAGTCCGTACCAAGAGACCCAGTACTTC,CASSPYQETQYF
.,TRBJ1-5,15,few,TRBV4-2,TGTGCCAGCAGCCAAGAGGGCGGGGTGAATCAGCCCCAGCATTTT,CASSQEGGVNQPQHF
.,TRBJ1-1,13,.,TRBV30,TGTGCCTGGAGTAGGCAAGCGAACACTGAAGCTTTCTTT,CAWSRQANTEAFF
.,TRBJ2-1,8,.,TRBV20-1,TGCAGCGAAAATGAGCAGTTCTTC,CSENEQFF
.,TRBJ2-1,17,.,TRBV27,TGTGCCAGCAGTTTAGTCTGGTTCCCGGGCCGTGAAGCGAAGCAGTTCTTC,CASSLVWFPGREAKQFF
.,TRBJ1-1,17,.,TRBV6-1,TGTGCCAGCAGTGACCGACCCGGACAATTGGGCAACACTGAAGCTTTCTTT,CASSDRPGQLGNTEAFF
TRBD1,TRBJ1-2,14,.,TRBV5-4,TGTGCCAGCAGCGCGCAGGGGGGGGCTAGAGGCTACACCTTC,CASSAQGGARGYTF
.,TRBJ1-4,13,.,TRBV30,TGTGCCTGGAAAGGACAGTATAATGAAAAACTGTTTTTT,CAWKGQYNEKLFF
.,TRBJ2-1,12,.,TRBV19,TGTGCCAGTAGTTTGGGTTACAATGAGCAGTTCTTC,CASSLGYNEQFF
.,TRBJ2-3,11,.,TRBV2,TGTGCCAGCAGGGGAGCAGATACGCAGTATTTT,CASRGADTQYF
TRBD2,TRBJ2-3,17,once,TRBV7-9,TGTGCCAGCAGCTCCTCTGGGGCTAGCGGGAGCGCAGATACGCAGTATTTT,CASSSSGASGSADTQYF
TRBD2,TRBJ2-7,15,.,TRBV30,TGTGCCTGGAGTAAAGGACTAGCGGGGCCCTACGAGCAGTACTTC,CAWSKGLAGPYEQYF